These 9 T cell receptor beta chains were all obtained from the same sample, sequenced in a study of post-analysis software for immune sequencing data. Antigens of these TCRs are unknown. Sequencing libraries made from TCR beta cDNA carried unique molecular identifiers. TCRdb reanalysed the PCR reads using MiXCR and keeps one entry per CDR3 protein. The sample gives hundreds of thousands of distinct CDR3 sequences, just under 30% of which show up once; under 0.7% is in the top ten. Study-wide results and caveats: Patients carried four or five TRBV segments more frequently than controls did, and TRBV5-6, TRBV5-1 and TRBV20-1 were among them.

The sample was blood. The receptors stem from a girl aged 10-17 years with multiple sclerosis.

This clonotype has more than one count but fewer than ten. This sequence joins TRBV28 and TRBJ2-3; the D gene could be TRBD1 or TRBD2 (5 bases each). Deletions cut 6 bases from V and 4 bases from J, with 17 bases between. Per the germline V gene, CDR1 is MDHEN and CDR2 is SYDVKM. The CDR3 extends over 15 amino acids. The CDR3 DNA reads TGTGCCAGCAGCTCAACTCCGAGAGGGGCAGATACGCAGTATTTT. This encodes CASSSTPRGADTQYF. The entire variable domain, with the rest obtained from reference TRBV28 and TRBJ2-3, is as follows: DVKVTQSSRYLVKRTGEKVFLECVQDMDHENMFWYRQDPGLGLRLIYFSYDVKMKEKGDIPEGYSVSREKKERFSLILESASTNQTSMYLCASSSTPRGADTQYFGPGTRLTVL.

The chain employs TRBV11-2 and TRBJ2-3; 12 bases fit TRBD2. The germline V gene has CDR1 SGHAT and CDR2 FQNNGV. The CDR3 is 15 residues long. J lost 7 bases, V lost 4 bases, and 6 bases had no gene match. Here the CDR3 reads CASSSLAGGPYTQYF. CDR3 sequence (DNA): TGTGCCAGCAGCTCTCTAGCGGGAGGGCCCTATACGCAGTATTTT.

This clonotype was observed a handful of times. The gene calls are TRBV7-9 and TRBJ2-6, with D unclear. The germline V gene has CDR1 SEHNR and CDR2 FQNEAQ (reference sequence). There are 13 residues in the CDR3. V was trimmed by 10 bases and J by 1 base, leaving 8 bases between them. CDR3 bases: TGTGCCACCAAGGCTTCTGGGGCCAACGTCCTGACTTTC. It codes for CATKASGANVLTF. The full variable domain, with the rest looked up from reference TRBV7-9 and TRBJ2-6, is DTGVSQNPRHKITKRGQNVTFRCDPISEHNRLYWYRQTLGQGPEFLTYFQNEAQLEKSRLLSDRFSAERPKGSFSTLEIQRTEQGDSAMYLCATKASGANVLTFGAGSRLTVL.

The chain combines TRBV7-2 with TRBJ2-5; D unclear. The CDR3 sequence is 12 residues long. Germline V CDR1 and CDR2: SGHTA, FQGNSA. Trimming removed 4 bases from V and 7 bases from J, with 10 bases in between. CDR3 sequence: CASSSPGRTQYF. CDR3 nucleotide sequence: TGTGCCAGCAGCTCCCCCGGACGGACCCAGTACTTC. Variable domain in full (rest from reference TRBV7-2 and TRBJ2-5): GAGVSQSPSNKVTEKGKDVELRCDPISGHTALYWYRQSLGQGLEFLIYFQGNSAPDKSGLPSDRFSAERTGGSVSTLTIQRTQQEDSAVYLCASSSPGRTQYFGPGTRLLVL.

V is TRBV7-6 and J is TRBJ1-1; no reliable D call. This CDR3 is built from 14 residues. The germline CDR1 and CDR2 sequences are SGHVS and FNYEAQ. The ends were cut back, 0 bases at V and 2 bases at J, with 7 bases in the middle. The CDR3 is CASSLAWSNTEAFF. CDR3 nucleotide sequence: TGTGCCAGCAGCTTAGCTTGGTCCAACACTGAAGCTTTCTTT.

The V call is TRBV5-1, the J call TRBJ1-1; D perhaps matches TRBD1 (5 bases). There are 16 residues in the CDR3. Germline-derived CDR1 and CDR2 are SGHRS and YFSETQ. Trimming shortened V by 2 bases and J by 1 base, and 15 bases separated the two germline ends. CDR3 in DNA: TGCGCCAGCAGCTTCACCGGGGGAAGGGGGAACACTGAAGCTTTCTTT. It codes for CASSFTGGRGNTEAFF.

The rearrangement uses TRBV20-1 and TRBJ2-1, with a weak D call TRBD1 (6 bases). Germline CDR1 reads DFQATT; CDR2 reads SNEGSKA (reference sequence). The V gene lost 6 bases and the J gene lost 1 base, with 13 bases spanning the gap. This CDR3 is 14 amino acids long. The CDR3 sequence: CSAPRGGSYNEQFF. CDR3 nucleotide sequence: TGCAGTGCCCCACGAGGGGGTTCCTACAATGAGCAGTTCTTC.

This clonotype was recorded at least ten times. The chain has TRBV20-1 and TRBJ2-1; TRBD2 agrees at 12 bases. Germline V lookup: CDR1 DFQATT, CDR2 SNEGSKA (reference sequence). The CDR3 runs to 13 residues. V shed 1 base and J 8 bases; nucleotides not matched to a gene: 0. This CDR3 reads CSARGLAGDEQFF. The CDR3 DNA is TGCAGTGCTAGAGGACTAGCGGGAGATGAGCAGTTCTTC.

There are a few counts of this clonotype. CDR3 in amino acids: CASSFGTGAAEQYF. The CDR3 nucleotides are TGTGCCAGCAGCTTTGGGACAGGGGCGGCCGAGCAGTACTTC. V gene TRBV7-9 combines with J gene TRBJ2-7; 10 bases are a match to TRBD1. Unmatched junction bases numbered 5, after V lost 3 bases and J lost 6 bases. There are 14 residues in the CDR3. Looked up from germline, CDR1 is SEHNR and CDR2 is FQNEAQ (reference sequence). The variable domain in full, with the rest retrieved from reference TRBV7-9 and TRBJ2-7, is DTGVSQNPRHKITKRGQNVTFRCDPISEHNRLYWYRQTLGQGPEFLTYFQNEAQLEKSRLLSDRFSAERPKGSFSTLEIQRTEQGDSAMYLCASSFGTGAAEQYFGPGTRLTVT.